The 15 T cell receptor beta chains reported below all come from one sample, sequenced in a study of graft-versus-host responses after intestinal transplantation. Using immunoSEQ multiplex PCR, the repertoire was profiled, and TCRdb retains in-frame clones only, with some absent. The top ten hold just under 0.35% of the sample, which has 85,000 to 90,000 clones, under 95% seen once. These receptors have no identified antigens. This specimen was unstimulated CD4+ T cells sorted from spleen or lymph node cells, taken before transplant. The receptor source for this set is a human donor who was the organ donor for an intestinal transplant.

A single count supports this clone. This chain joins TRBV28 and TRBJ1-2, with D unresolved. The germline V and J ends were trimmed by 2 bases and 7 bases, with 17 bases remaining between them. From germline, CDR1 is MDHEN and CDR2 SYDVKM. The CDR3 covers 15 residues. The CDR3, as DNA: TGTGCCAGCAGTTTAATGTCGGGAAGGTCCTCTGGCTACACCTTC. This gives the protein CASSLMSGRSSGYTF.

The chain joins TRBV5-4 to TRBJ2-7, with D possibly TRBD2 on 5 matching bases. CDR3 length equals 14 residues. With 0 bases removed from V and 5 bases from J, the gap between germline ends came to 12 bases. Germline CDR1 SGHNT, CDR2 YYREEE (reference sequence). CDR3 sequence: CASSLGPDFHEQYF. In nucleotides, the CDR3 is TGTGCCAGCAGCTTGGGCCCGGACTTCCACGAGCAGTACTTC.

The J gene is TRBJ2-7, the V gene TRBV28; D not certain. CDR1 is MDHEN, CDR2 SYDVKM, per germline. The length of the CDR3 is 10 residues. Trimming took off 7 bases at V and 3 bases at J, with 4 bases between the two ends. The CDR3 nucleotides read TGTGCCAGCAATAGCTACGAGCAGTACTTC. This gives the protein CASNSYEQYF.

The genes are TRBV5-4 and TRBJ2-7, with a weak D call TRBD1 (6 bases). The CDR3 loop spans 14 amino acids. With 1 base removed from V and 4 bases from J, the gap between germline ends came to 12 bases. The germline V gene encodes CDR1 SGHNT and CDR2 YYREEE (reference sequence). As DNA, the CDR3 is TGTGCCAGCAGCTTGAAGGGGGTTGCTTACGAGCAGTACTTC. Its translation: CASSLKGVAYEQYF.

This clone was detected only a few times. V gene TRBV6-1 combines with J gene TRBJ2-7, with 7 bases matching TRBD1. This CDR3 has 15 residues. Germline loops: CDR1 MNHNS, CDR2 SASEGT. Trimming cost V 4 bases and J 2 bases; bases outside gene matches: 8. The DNA of the CDR3 is TGTGCCAGCAGTGCCACGGGACAGCTTACCTACGAGCAGTACTTC. This translates into CASSATGQLTYEQYF.

The chain joins TRBV7-6 to TRBJ2-7; D possibly corresponds to TRBD1 (6 bases). V was clipped by 5 bases and J by 3 bases, with 17 bases between them. Germline V gene lookup returns CDR1 SGHVS and CDR2 FNYEAQ. This CDR3 spans 15 amino acids. CDR3 sequence reads: CASSPRPGTFYEQYF. The CDR3 region has the DNA TGTGCCAGCAGCCCTCGTCCCGGGACATTCTACGAGCAGTACTTC.

This clone was seen a single time. The chain links TRBV11-2 to TRBJ2-1; TRBD2 matches 9 bases. This CDR3 region has 16 residues. The junction had 10 bases not matched to a gene; V was cut back by 2 bases and J by 8 bases. Germline V gene sequence: CDR1 SGHAT, CDR2 FQNNGV. CDR3: CASSLKLAGGQDEQFF. CDR3 sequence (DNA): TGTGCCAGCAGCTTAAAGCTCGCGGGGGGGCAGGATGAGCAGTTCTTC.

V usage is TRBV5-4 and J usage is TRBJ2-5; 10 bases are shared with TRBD2. This CDR3 comprises 16 residues. V shed 0 bases and J 1 base; nucleotides not matched to a gene: 3. The germline V gene has CDR1 SGHNT and CDR2 YYREEE (reference sequence). The CDR3 loop reads CASSLGLAGLQETQYF. The CDR3 DNA follows: TGTGCCAGCAGCTTGGGACTAGCGGGCCTCCAAGAGACCCAGTACTTC.

The rearrangement uses TRBV29-1 and TRBJ1-1; 10 bases line up with TRBD1. Germline V gene lookup returns CDR1 SQVTM and CDR2 ANQGSEA. The CDR3 covers 14 residues. With 3 bases clipped from V and 3 bases from J, the junction kept 4 bases outside the gene matches. The CDR3 loop is CSVEGQGSYTEAFF. CDR3 sequence (DNA): TGCAGCGTTGAGGGACAGGGGTCCTACACTGAAGCTTTCTTT.

This clone was detected only a few times. The chain links TRBV19 to TRBJ1-6; D possibly corresponds to TRBD1 (6 bases). The V gene's germline CDR1 is LNHDA and CDR2 SQIVND (reference sequence). V lost 11 bases and J 8 bases, leaving 16 bases between the germline ends. There are 13 residues in the CDR3. Written as DNA, the CDR3 is TGTGCCGCATCCCTGCCAGGGGATTCACCCCTCCACTTT. It translates to CAASLPGDSPLHF.

The V call is TRBV25-1, the J call TRBJ1-2; unclear D gene. Trimming cost V 1 base and J 8 bases, with 11 bases left between them. The CDR3 has 13 residues. Germline V gene lookup returns CDR1 MGHDK and CDR2 SYGVNS. The CDR3 coding sequence is TGTGCCAGCAGTGAATTAACAGATTGGGGCTACACCTTC. It is translated as CASSELTDWGYTF.

V and J are TRBV5-1 and TRBJ2-3; 12 bases align to TRBD2. The V and J ends lost 0 bases and 4 bases, in that order; junction bases with no gene match: 3. CDR1 is SGHRS and CDR2 is YFSETQ in the germline V gene. This CDR3 comprises 16 residues. CDR3 loop: CASSLALAGGADTQYF. For the CDR3, the DNA is TGCGCCAGCAGCTTGGCTCTAGCGGGAGGGGCAGATACGCAGTATTTT.

V and J are TRBV10-3 and TRBJ2-2; 9 positions match TRBD2. The CDR3 is 14 amino acids. Losses at the gene ends were 10 bases for V and 2 bases for J; bases not matched to a gene: 5. Per germline, CDR1 ENHRY and CDR2 SYGVKD. CDR3 sequence (DNA): TGTGCCAGTAGCGGGAGTCCCAACACCGGGGAGCTGTTTTTT. Amino acids: CASSGSPNTGELFF.

This sequence joins TRBV11-2 and TRBJ1-2; D is possibly TRBD1 (5 bases). V gave up 3 bases and J gave up 2 bases, with 13 bases separating them. The CDR3 covers 15 residues. Germline loops: CDR1 SGHAT, CDR2 FQNNGV. The CDR3 DNA follows: TGTGCCAGCAGCTTTGGGGCAGAGGAGAACTATGGCTACACCTTC. It yields the protein CASSFGAEENYGYTF.

V gene TRBV5-4 combines with J gene TRBJ2-3; 7 nucleotides line up with TRBD2. The V and J ends lost 2 bases and 3 bases, in that order; junction bases with no gene match: 0. CDR1 is SGHNT and CDR2 is YYREEE in the germline V gene (reference sequence). This CDR3 has 13 residues. The CDR3 coding sequence is TGTGCCAGCAGCTTTAGCGGGACAGATACGCAGTATTTT. It translates to CASSFSGTDTQYF.